The table lists the clone carrying this T cell receptor (beta chain) with a few counts. This sample stems from a study of vaccination and CD4 T cells after COVID-19. V lost 5 bases and J lost 1; bases outside the gene matches: 6. Germline assignment: CDR1 LNHDA and CDR2 SQIVND (reference sequence). CDR3 size: 16 residues. MiXCR, applied by TCRdb to the PCR reads, yields one record per CDR3 protein. The sample lists roughly 22,000 distinct CDR3 sequences; about 50% were seen once. The chain uses TRBV19 and TRBJ1-5; 9 bases match TRBD1. The receptor was derived from a human donor who had recovered from COVID-19. The sample was CD4+ T cells from blood, taken before SARS-CoV-2 vaccination. As DNA, the CDR3 is TGTGCCAGTAGTTCCACAGGGGGCTGGAGCAATCAGCCCCAGCATTTT. This sequence encodes CASSSTGGWSNQPQHF.